This T cell receptor (beta chain) was captured in a study of OX40 agonist ivuxolimab in advanced cancers. The overall study: In this trial design, patients received ivuxolimab intravenously at 0.01 to 10 mg/kg every 2 weeks. Of mixed ages from about 20 to 90 and averaging approximately 60 years, the group was 65% to 85% male. Overall study results and limits: Dose levels from 0.1 to 3.0 mg/kg saw CD4+ and CD8+ blood T cells expand clonally by week 6.

Measured with immunoSEQ multiplex PCR; TCRdb has only the in-frame clones, and not every one. Of some 70,000 clones detected, roughly 88% appear once; the ten largest clones hold roughly 2.9%. This CDR3 region has 13 residues. The V gene's germline CDR1 is SGHTA and CDR2 FQGNSA. The V gene lost 4 bases and the J gene lost 5 bases, with 11 bases spanning the gap. This clone was recorded a few times. What it binds is unknown. The V and J genes are TRBV7-2 and TRBJ2-5; D unresolved. The sample was CD4+ or CD8+ T cells sorted from blood, taken in a trial of the OX40 agonist ivuxolimab. The TCR was taken from an adult with an advanced solid tumor such as melanoma, head and neck, liver or kidney cancer. The CDR3 nucleotides read TGTGCCAGCAGCTCCCCTCAAACGGAGACCCAGTACTTC. Protein sequence: CASSSPQTETQYF.